The 13 T cell receptor beta chains below all came from one sample that was sequenced in a study of T-cell reconstitution after alpha-beta-depleted transplantation in children. Unique molecular identifiers were incorporated into the prepared TCRbeta library. MiXCR, applied by TCRdb to the PCR reads, yields one record per CDR3 protein. This sample carries fewer than 1 million distinct CDR3 sequences, roughly 15% of them seen once, and the ten largest clones take around 5%. The sequenced sample was PBMCs, mostly from graft donor cells, obtained 360 days after TCRalphabeta/CD19-depleted stem cell transplant. These receptors were obtained from a male patient between 5 and 17 years old who had a stem cell transplant for acute lymphoblastic leukemia, so the T cells may come from the graft donor.

The CDR3 DNA reads as TGTGCCAGCAGTCGGGGAGGCCCCCAAGAGACCCAGTACTTC. This codes for CASSRGGPQETQYF. The V and J genes are TRBV25-1 and TRBJ2-5; D perhaps matches TRBD2 (6 bases). V shed 5 bases and J shed 1 base, with 11 bases lying between them. This CDR3 is built from 14 residues. CDR1 MGHDK and CDR2 SYGVNS come from the germline V gene.

V usage is TRBV7-9 and J usage is TRBJ2-5; D is ambiguous. CDR3 size: 15 residues. Trimming took off 2 bases at V and 5 bases at J, with 15 bases between the two ends. The germline CDR1 and CDR2 sequences are SEHNR and FQNEAQ (reference sequence). Here the CDR3 reads CASSLLGSVMETQYF. CDR3 in DNA: TGTGCCAGCAGCTTACTTGGGTCTGTTATGGAGACCCAGTACTTC.

The rearrangement joins TRBV20-1 to TRBJ1-2; D is unclear. This CDR3 region has 14 residues. Germline values: CDR1 DFQATT, CDR2 SNEGSKA (reference sequence). Trimming pared 6 bases from V and 2 bases from J, leaving 16 bases between. This CDR3 reads CSAHWGGRNYGYTF. The CDR3 DNA sequence: TGCAGTGCCCATTGGGGTGGGCGGAACTATGGCTACACCTTC.

This clonotype was seen a handful of times. The V gene is TRBV28, the J gene TRBJ2-7, with 10 nucleotides matching TRBD1. CDR1 and CDR2 from the germline V gene are MDHEN and SYDVKM. V shed 4 bases, J shed 5 bases, and the junction held 8 bases outside the gene matches. The CDR3 is 15 residues long. DNA of the CDR3: TGTGCCAGCAGTTGGAAGGACAGGGGGAGCCACGAGCAGTACTTC. Protein: CASSWKDRGSHEQYF.

The chain carries TRBV5-1 and TRBJ2-6; 9 nucleotides align to TRBD1. Germline CDR1 reads SGHRS; CDR2 reads YFSETQ. The CDR3 has 21 amino acids. Trimming cost V 0 bases and J 3 bases; bases outside gene matches: 16. The CDR3 sequence is CASSLEQGARSGSGGANVLTF. The CDR3 DNA sequence: TGCGCCAGCAGCTTGGAACAGGGGGCGCGGAGCGGTTCGGGTGGGGCCAACGTCCTGACTTTC.

The chain combines TRBV19 with TRBJ2-3; possible D gene TRBD1, 6 bases. Germline V gives CDR1 LNHDA, CDR2 SQIVND (reference sequence). The ends were cut back, 8 bases at V and 6 bases at J, with 18 bases in the middle. The CDR3 is 14 amino acids. CDR3 sequence reads: CASSLRDMRDTQYF. The CDR3 DNA sequence: TGTGCCAGTTCCCTCCGGGACATGAGGGATACGCAGTATTTT.

A few counts support this clonotype. The chain carries TRBV5-1 and TRBJ1-5, with D unresolved. The CDR3 extends over 16 amino acids. Germline V gene data show CDR1 as SGHRS and CDR2 as YFSETQ. V was shortened by 1 base and J by 2 bases, with 13 bases between the two germline ends. CDR3 sequence reads: CASSLIGSDGNQPQHF. The CDR3 nucleotides read TGCGCCAGCAGCTTGATCGGGAGTGATGGCAATCAGCCCCAGCATTTT.

V usage is TRBV7-8 and J usage is TRBJ2-7, with 7 bases matching TRBD2. Germline values: CDR1 SGHVS, CDR2 FQNEAQ. Trimming removed 4 bases from V and 0 bases from J; junction bases left unmatched: 9. The CDR3 consists of 16 residues. CDR3 protein: CASSSSWEGSSYEQYF. The CDR3 DNA reads as TGTGCCAGCAGCTCTTCTTGGGAGGGGAGCTCCTACGAGCAGTACTTC.

This clonotype turned up a few times. This chain links TRBV10-1 with TRBJ2-3, with D possibly matching TRBD2 (6 bases). The germline V and J ends were trimmed by 2 bases and 2 bases, with 14 bases remaining between them. CDR3 length: 16 residues. Per germline, CDR1 WNHNN and CDR2 SYGVQD (reference sequence). The CDR3 DNA is TGCGCCAGCAGTGAGGGGCGAGCGGGCGCCACAGATACGCAGTATTTT. Translating gives CASSEGRAGATDTQYF.

A few counts support this clonotype. The chain employs TRBV27 and TRBJ1-2; 7 bases line up with TRBD1. V dropped 6 bases and J dropped 8; count of bases not matched to a gene: 6. The CDR3 spans 12 residues. CDR1 is MNHEY and CDR2 is SMNVEV in the germline V gene (reference sequence). This CDR3 reads CASRTGLWGYTF. As DNA, the CDR3 is TGTGCCAGCAGGACAGGGCTTTGGGGCTACACCTTC.

This clonotype was recorded at least ten times. The chain recombines TRBV12-3 or TRBV12-4 with TRBJ2-7; tentatively, D is TRBD2 (6 bases). The CDR3 runs to 14 residues. Trimming cost V 3 bases and J 2 bases, with 11 bases left between them. The CDR3 is CASSFGLATYEQYF. In DNA form, the CDR3 reads TGTGCCAGCAGTTTCGGTCTAGCGACCTACGAGCAGTACTTC.

This clonotype was seen more than once but under ten times. The V call is TRBV28, the J call TRBJ2-6; D possibly corresponds to TRBD2 (5 bases). V gave up 3 bases and J gave up 2 bases, with 11 bases separating them. This CDR3 is built from 16 residues. CDR1 and CDR2 (germline): MDHEN, SYDVKM. The CDR3 loop is CASSFVRATGANVLTF. CDR3 DNA: TGTGCCAGCAGTTTTGTGAGGGCCACTGGGGCCAACGTCCTGACTTTC.

The chain links TRBV18 to TRBJ2-6; D unresolved. The V gene's germline CDR1 is KGHSH and CDR2 LQKENI. Trimming took off 0 bases at V and 0 bases at J, with 3 bases between the two ends. This CDR3 has 15 amino acids. The CDR3 loop reads CASSPPNSGANVLTF. In nucleotides, the CDR3 is TGTGCCAGCTCACCACCGAACTCTGGGGCCAACGTCCTGACTTTC.